A selection of T cell receptor beta chains follows, all from one sample in a study of cytomegalovirus exposure and HLA in healthy donors. The repertoire was sequenced with immunoSEQ multiplex PCR; TCRdb's copy has only in-frame clones and lacks some. The data hold 50,000 to 65,000 clones, with about 81% observed a single time. Material for sequencing was PBMCs. All receptors come from a woman between 25 and 40 years old in good health and CMV-seronegative. The CDR3 runs from the conserved cysteine through the conserved F or W. Each record gives: D gene, V gene, J gene, clone size, CDR3 DNA, CDR3 protein. The D gene is left open where the match is weak. The size entry is marked missing in some rows and otherwise reads once, few, many or a size class.

d_gene: -
v_gene: TRBV28
j_gene: TRBJ2-3
abundance: -
CDR3nt: TGTGCCAGCAGTCTCCCAGGGTACACAGATACGCAGTATTTT
CDR3aa: CASSLPGYTDTQYF

d_gene: TRBD2
v_gene: TRBV9
j_gene: TRBJ2-5
abundance: -
CDR3nt: TGTGCCAGCAGCGTAGGTTTAGCGGGGGTTTCGGAGACCCAGTACTTC
CDR3aa: CASSVGLAGVSETQYF

d_gene: TRBD1
v_gene: TRBV30
j_gene: TRBJ1-6
abundance: few
CDR3nt: TGTGCCTGGAGTGTCGGGACAGGGAATTCACCCCTCCACTTT
CDR3aa: CAWSVGTGNSPLHF

d_gene: TRBD2
v_gene: TRBV7-9
j_gene: TRBJ2-3
abundance: -
CDR3nt: TGTGCCAGCAGCTTTGGACTAGCGGGAGGGCCCACAGATACGCAGTATTTT
CDR3aa: CASSFGLAGGPTDTQYF

d_gene: -
v_gene: TRBV5-4
j_gene: TRBJ1-3
abundance: -
CDR3nt: TGTGCCAGCAGCTCGGAGGGGTCGGGAAACACCATATATTTT
CDR3aa: CASSSEGSGNTIYF

d_gene: -
v_gene: TRBV28
j_gene: TRBJ1-1
abundance: -
CDR3nt: TGTGCCAGCAGCTCCAGAGGGGGATCTGGCACTGAAGCTTTCTTT
CDR3aa: CASSSRGGSGTEAFF

d_gene: TRBD2
v_gene: TRBV14
j_gene: TRBJ2-1
abundance: -
CDR3nt: TGTGCCAGCAGCCTAGGACTAGCGGGTTCCTACAATGAGCAGTTCTTC
CDR3aa: CASSLGLAGSYNEQFF

d_gene: -
v_gene: TRBV9
j_gene: TRBJ2-1
abundance: -
CDR3nt: TGTGCCAGCAGCACTCAGGGGCCGAGCGTCAATGAGCAGTTCTTC
CDR3aa: CASSTQGPSVNEQFF

d_gene: -
v_gene: TRBV7-3
j_gene: TRBJ2-1
abundance: -
CDR3nt: TGTGCCAGCAGCCTCCAACCGGGACAAGCTCTTGAGCAGTTCTTC
CDR3aa: CASSLQPGQALEQFF

d_gene: TRBD2
v_gene: TRBV19
j_gene: TRBJ2-2
abundance: -
CDR3nt: TGTGCCAGTAGTACCGGGACTAGCGGGAGCTTCACCGGGGAGCTGTTTTTT
CDR3aa: CASSTGTSGSFTGELFF

d_gene: -
v_gene: TRBV6-6
j_gene: TRBJ2-3
abundance: -
CDR3nt: TGTGCCAGTACAGAAGGGGGCGGGAGGCTGGATACGCAGTATTTT
CDR3aa: CASTEGGGRLDTQYF

d_gene: TRBD2
v_gene: TRBV7-9
j_gene: TRBJ2-7
abundance: -
CDR3nt: TGTGCCAGCAGCTTGAGGGGGGCCGGGGGGGGTGACTACGAGCAGTACTTC
CDR3aa: CASSLRGAGGGDYEQYF

d_gene: TRBD1
v_gene: TRBV6-5
j_gene: TRBJ2-2
abundance: -
CDR3nt: TGTGCCAGCAGTCCAAGGACAGGGGCAACCGGGGAGCTGTTTTTT
CDR3aa: CASSPRTGATGELFF

d_gene: TRBD2
v_gene: TRBV12-5
j_gene: TRBJ2-3
abundance: -
CDR3nt: TGTGCTAGTGGTTTGGACGAGTTAGCGGGATCGCAGTATTTT
CDR3aa: CASGLDELAGSQYF

d_gene: -
v_gene: TRBV30
j_gene: TRBJ1-1
abundance: few
CDR3nt: TGTGCCTGGAGTGCCCGGACGGGAAACACTGAAGCTTTCTTT
CDR3aa: CAWSARTGNTEAFF

d_gene: TRBD1
v_gene: TRBV19
j_gene: TRBJ2-3
abundance: few
CDR3nt: TGTGCCAGTAGTACCGACAGGGCTAGCACAGATACGCAGTATTTT
CDR3aa: CASSTDRASTDTQYF

d_gene: TRBD2
v_gene: TRBV7-3
j_gene: TRBJ2-3
abundance: -
CDR3nt: TGTGCCAGCAGCTTAACTAGCGGGGGGGGCGCAGATACGCAGTATTTT
CDR3aa: CASSLTSGGGADTQYF

d_gene: -
v_gene: TRBV7-9
j_gene: TRBJ2-1
abundance: -
CDR3nt: TGTGCCAGCAGCCCAAGACTAGGCGGAAGCTCCTACAATGAGCAGTTCTTC
CDR3aa: CASSPRLGGSSYNEQFF

d_gene: TRBD1
v_gene: TRBV6-6
j_gene: TRBJ1-1
abundance: -
CDR3nt: TGTGCCAGCAGTTCACTGACAGGGGTCATGAACACTGAAGCTTTCTTT
CDR3aa: CASSSLTGVMNTEAFF

d_gene: TRBD1
v_gene: TRBV6-5
j_gene: TRBJ2-1
abundance: -
CDR3nt: TGTGCCAGCAGGACCCGACAGGGGAACAATGAGCAGTTCTTC
CDR3aa: CASRTRQGNNEQFF

d_gene: TRBD2
v_gene: TRBV25-1
j_gene: TRBJ2-1
abundance: -
CDR3nt: TGTGCCAGCAGTGAAAGGGTGGCGGGAGGGCCGGGTTTCTTC
CDR3aa: CASSERVAGGPGFF

d_gene: -
v_gene: TRBV4-1
j_gene: TRBJ1-1
abundance: -
CDR3nt: TGCGCCAGCAGGGGGTGGTCCGGGGAGAACACTGAAGCTTTCTTT
CDR3aa: CASRGWSGENTEAFF

d_gene: -
v_gene: TRBV5-6
j_gene: TRBJ2-7
abundance: -
CDR3nt: TGTGCCAGCAGCGCGCTAACCGGGAGCCGTTCCTACGAGCAGTACTTC
CDR3aa: CASSALTGSRSYEQYF

d_gene: TRBD1
v_gene: TRBV29-1
j_gene: TRBJ1-1
abundance: -
CDR3nt: TGCAGCGTTGAACTAAGACGACAGGGTATGAACACTGAAGCTTTCTTT
CDR3aa: CSVELRRQGMNTEAFF

d_gene: -
v_gene: TRBV19
j_gene: TRBJ2-6
abundance: once
CDR3nt: TGTGCCAGTAGTATTGGAGGATGGCCTGGGGCCAACGTCCTGACTTTC
CDR3aa: CASSIGGWPGANVLTF

d_gene: -
v_gene: TRBV7-9
j_gene: TRBJ2-1
abundance: -
CDR3nt: TGTTTGGCGGGACCCTCCTACAATGAGCAGTTCTTC
CDR3aa: CLAGPSYNEQFF

d_gene: TRBD1
v_gene: TRBV5-4
j_gene: TRBJ1-5
abundance: few
CDR3nt: TGTGCCAGCAGCTTGTCTGGGACAGGGAGTACGCAGCCCCAGCATTTT
CDR3aa: CASSLSGTGSTQPQHF

d_gene: -
v_gene: TRBV27
j_gene: TRBJ1-1
abundance: few
CDR3nt: TGTGCCAGCAGTGAAGGGGAGGAGGCTTTCTTT
CDR3aa: CASSEGEEAFF

d_gene: -
v_gene: TRBV19
j_gene: TRBJ1-1
abundance: -
CDR3nt: TGTGCCAGTCCGGTTCCTGAAGCTTTCTTT
CDR3aa: CASPVPEAFF

d_gene: -
v_gene: TRBV28
j_gene: TRBJ1-5
abundance: -
CDR3nt: TGTGCCAGCAGAGGGGGCAATCAGCCCCAGCATTTT
CDR3aa: CASRGGNQPQHF

d_gene: -
v_gene: TRBV7-9
j_gene: TRBJ1-5
abundance: -
CDR3nt: TGTGCCAGCAGCCCCACAGGACAATATCAGCCCCAGCATTTT
CDR3aa: CASSPTGQYQPQHF

d_gene: TRBD2
v_gene: TRBV2
j_gene: TRBJ2-1
abundance: few
CDR3nt: TGTGCCAGCAGTGACTGGCGGGAGTACAATGAGCAGTTCTTC
CDR3aa: CASSDWREYNEQFF

d_gene: -
v_gene: TRBV9
j_gene: TRBJ1-5
abundance: few
CDR3nt: TGTGCCAGCAGCGTAGACGGGAGGCAGCCCCAGCATTTT
CDR3aa: CASSVDGRQPQHF

d_gene: TRBD1
v_gene: TRBV11-2
j_gene: TRBJ2-1
abundance: -
CDR3nt: TGTGCCAGCAGCTTACGCCCAGGGGGCACACACAATGAGCAGTTCTTC
CDR3aa: CASSLRPGGTHNEQFF

d_gene: -
v_gene: TRBV9
j_gene: TRBJ1-1
abundance: -
CDR3nt: TGTGCCAGCAGCCGAGGCAAGTACGTCACTGAAGCTTTCTTT
CDR3aa: CASSRGKYVTEAFF

d_gene: -
v_gene: TRBV4-3
j_gene: TRBJ2-3
abundance: -
CDR3nt: TGCGCCAGCAGCTTAATACGGACAGACTTAGCACTTAAGTATTTT
CDR3aa: CASSLIRTDLALKYF

d_gene: TRBD2
v_gene: TRBV9
j_gene: TRBJ2-3
abundance: -
CDR3nt: TGTGCCAGCAGCGCAGGGGTAGCGGGAGGTGAAGATACGCAGTATTTT
CDR3aa: CASSAGVAGGEDTQYF

d_gene: -
v_gene: TRBV14
j_gene: TRBJ2-3
abundance: -
CDR3nt: TGTGCCAGCAGCCAAGAAATGGGACTTGTTCCCACAGATACGCAGTATTTT
CDR3aa: CASSQEMGLVPTDTQYF

d_gene: -
v_gene: TRBV5-1
j_gene: TRBJ2-7
abundance: -
CDR3nt: TGCGCCAGCTCGCGACTGGGTACGAACGAGCAGTACTTC
CDR3aa: CASSRLGTNEQYF

d_gene: TRBD2
v_gene: TRBV19
j_gene: TRBJ2-1
abundance: -
CDR3nt: TGTGCCAGTAGTATCCTTCCGCTAGCGGGTGAGCAGTTCTTC
CDR3aa: CASSILPLAGEQFF

d_gene: TRBD1
v_gene: TRBV25-1
j_gene: TRBJ2-3
abundance: -
CDR3nt: TGTGCCAGCAGTGAGGGACAGGGGGCATCGACAGATACGCAGTATTTT
CDR3aa: CASSEGQGASTDTQYF

d_gene: -
v_gene: TRBV13
j_gene: TRBJ2-2
abundance: -
CDR3nt: TGTGCCAGCAGCTCGCGGGGTACCGGGGAGCTGTTTTTT
CDR3aa: CASSSRGTGELFF

d_gene: TRBD2
v_gene: TRBV27
j_gene: TRBJ2-2
abundance: -
CDR3nt: TGTGCCAGCAGTTTATCGTCTAGCGGGATTGGATCGGCCGGGGAGCTGTTTTTT
CDR3aa: CASSLSSSGIGSAGELFF

d_gene: -
v_gene: TRBV19
j_gene: TRBJ2-1
abundance: -
CDR3nt: TGTGCCAGTAGTATCTTAGCGGAGTACAATGAGCAGTTCTTC
CDR3aa: CASSILAEYNEQFF

d_gene: TRBD1
v_gene: TRBV19
j_gene: TRBJ1-5
abundance: -
CDR3nt: TGTGCCACCCGGGACAGGGGTCTGTATAGCAATCAGCCCCAGCATTTT
CDR3aa: CATRDRGLYSNQPQHF

d_gene: -
v_gene: TRBV10-1
j_gene: TRBJ2-4
abundance: -
CDR3nt: TGCGCCAGCAGGGGCAGATCAATTCAGTACTTC
CDR3aa: CASRGRSIQYF

d_gene: -
v_gene: TRBV9
j_gene: TRBJ2-7
abundance: -
CDR3nt: TGTGCCAGCAGCGTAGGGGGCTCCTCGGGTGGCGAGCAGTACTTC
CDR3aa: CASSVGGSSGGEQYF

d_gene: TRBD2
v_gene: TRBV9
j_gene: TRBJ2-2
abundance: few
CDR3nt: TGTGCCAGCAGCGGTGATATCCGGGAGGCGAACACCGGGGAGCTGTTTTTT
CDR3aa: CASSGDIREANTGELFF

d_gene: TRBD2
v_gene: TRBV29-1
j_gene: TRBJ2-1
abundance: few
CDR3nt: TGCAGCGTTGCCGGGACTAGCGGGCGTGAGCAGTTCTTC
CDR3aa: CSVAGTSGREQFF

d_gene: -
v_gene: TRBV20-1
j_gene: TRBJ2-5
abundance: -
CDR3nt: TGCAGTGCGGAGGTGGAGGAGACCCAGTACTTC
CDR3aa: CSAEVEETQYF

d_gene: -
v_gene: TRBV5-8
j_gene: TRBJ2-3
abundance: -
CDR3nt: TGTGCCAGCAGTCTACAGGGAGAGGCCACAGATACGCAGTATTTT
CDR3aa: CASSLQGEATDTQYF

d_gene: TRBD1
v_gene: TRBV19
j_gene: TRBJ2-2
abundance: few
CDR3nt: TGTGCCAGTAGTAGGACAGGGGGAACCGGGGAGCTGTTTTTT
CDR3aa: CASSRTGGTGELFF